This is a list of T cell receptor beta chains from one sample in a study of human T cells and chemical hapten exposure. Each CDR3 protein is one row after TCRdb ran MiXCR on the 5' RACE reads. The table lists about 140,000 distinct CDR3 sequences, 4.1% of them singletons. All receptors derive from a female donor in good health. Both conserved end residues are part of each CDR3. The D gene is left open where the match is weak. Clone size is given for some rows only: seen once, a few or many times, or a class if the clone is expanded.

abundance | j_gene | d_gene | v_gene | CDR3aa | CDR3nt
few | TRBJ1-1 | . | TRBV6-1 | CASSENLDTEAFF | TGTGCCAGCAGTGAGAACTTGGACACTGAAGCTTTCTTT
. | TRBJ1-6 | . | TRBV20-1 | CSATGGNRNSPLHF | TGCAGTGCTACTGGCGGGAACCGGAATTCACCCCTCCACTTT
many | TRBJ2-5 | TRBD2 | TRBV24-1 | CATSGGGNEETQYF | TGTGCCACCAGTGGGGGGGGGAACGAAGAGACCCAGTACTTC
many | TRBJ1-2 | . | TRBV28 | CASSTALYGYTF | TGTGCCAGCAGTACGGCTCTCTATGGCTACACCTTC
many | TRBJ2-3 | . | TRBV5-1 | CASKQTGATDTQYF | TGCGCCAGCAAGCAGACAGGTGCCACAGATACGCAGTATTTT
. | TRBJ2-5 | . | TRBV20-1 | CSARDGGRETQYF | TGCAGTGCTAGAGATGGGGGGAGAGAGACCCAGTACTTC
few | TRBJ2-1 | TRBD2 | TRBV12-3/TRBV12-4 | CASNIGLAGGQFF | TGTGCCAGCAACATAGGACTAGCGGGGGGTCAGTTCTTC
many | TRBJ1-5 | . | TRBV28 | CASSFAGGNQPQHF | TGTGCCAGCAGTTTCGCCGGGGGCAATCAGCCCCAGCATTTT
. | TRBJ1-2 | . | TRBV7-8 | CASSERQPLGYTF | TGTGCCAGCAGCGAAAGACAGCCGTTAGGCTACACCTTC
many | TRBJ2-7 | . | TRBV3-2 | CASSQGGTGPAYEQYF | TGTGCCAGCAGCCAAGGAGGGACAGGTCCCGCCTACGAGCAGTACTTC
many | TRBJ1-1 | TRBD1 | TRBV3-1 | CASSQFGQGGTEAFF | TGTGCCAGCAGCCAATTCGGGCAGGGGGGCACTGAAGCTTTCTTT
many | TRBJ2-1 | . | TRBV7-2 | CASSSSGQGLGGNEQFF | TGTGCCAGCAGCTCATCGGGGCAGGGTTTAGGGGGCAATGAGCAGTTCTTC
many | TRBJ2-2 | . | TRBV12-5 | CASGFGPGELFF | TGTGCTAGTGGTTTCGGGCCCGGGGAGCTGTTTTTT
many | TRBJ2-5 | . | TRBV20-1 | CSARDGKKETQYF | TGCAGTGCTAGAGATGGAAAGAAAGAGACCCAGTACTTC
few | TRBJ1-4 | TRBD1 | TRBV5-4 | CASSLGGDRTNEKLFF | TGTGCCAGCAGCTTGGGGGGGGACAGAACTAATGAAAAACTGTTTTTT
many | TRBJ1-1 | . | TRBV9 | CASSAGGATEAFF | TGTGCCAGCAGCGCCGGGGGCGCGACTGAAGCTTTCTTT
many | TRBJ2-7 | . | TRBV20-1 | CSARYEGSYEQYF | TGCAGTGCTAGGTATGAGGGCTCCTACGAGCAGTACTTC
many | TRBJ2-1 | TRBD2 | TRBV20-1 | CSAQPLAGGFDEQFF | TGCAGTGCCCAACCACTAGCGGGGGGGTTCGATGAGCAGTTCTTC
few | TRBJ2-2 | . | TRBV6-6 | CASSPFWTGNTGELFF | TGTGCCAGCAGTCCATTCTGGACGGGTAACACCGGGGAGCTGTTTTTT
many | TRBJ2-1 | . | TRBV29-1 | CSVDSGPEQFF | TGCAGCGTAGATAGCGGACCCGAGCAGTTCTTC
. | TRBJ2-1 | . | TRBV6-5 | CASSYTTGSSYNEQFF | TGTGCCAGCAGTTACACCACGGGGAGCTCCTACAATGAGCAGTTCTTC
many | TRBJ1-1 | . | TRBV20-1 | CSASKQGTEAFF | TGCAGTGCCAGCAAACAGGGCACTGAAGCTTTCTTT
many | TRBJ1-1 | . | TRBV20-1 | CSARNGAPGADTEAFF | TGCAGTGCTAGAAATGGGGCGCCAGGGGCGGACACTGAAGCTTTCTTT
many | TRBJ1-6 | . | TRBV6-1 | CASSEAQGSQSPLHF | TGTGCCAGCAGTGAAGCGCAGGGAAGTCAATCACCCCTCCACTTT
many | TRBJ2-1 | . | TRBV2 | CASSEAGALGEQFF | TGTGCCAGCAGTGAAGCGGGGGCCCTAGGGGAGCAGTTCTTC
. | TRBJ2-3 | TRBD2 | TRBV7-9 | CASSFGLAVPDTQYF | TGTGCCAGCAGCTTCGGACTAGCAGTTCCTGATACGCAGTATTTT
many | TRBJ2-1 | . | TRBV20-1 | CSARRAGPTDEQFF | TGCAGTGCCCGAAGGGCTGGGCCTACGGATGAGCAGTTCTTC
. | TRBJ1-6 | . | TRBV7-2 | CASSAQPGGCGSPLHF | TGTGCCAGCAGCGCCCAACCTGGGGGATGTGGTTCACCCCTCCACTTT
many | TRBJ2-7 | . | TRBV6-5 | CASSYSILTLGEQYF | TGTGCCAGCAGTTACTCGATTTTAACGCTCGGGGAGCAGTACTTC
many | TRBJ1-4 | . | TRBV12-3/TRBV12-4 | CASSFTGSKLFF | TGTGCCAGCAGTTTTACAGGTTCTAAACTGTTTTTT
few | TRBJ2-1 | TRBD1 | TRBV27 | CASSPKTGVGRHNEQFF | TGTGCCAGCAGTCCCAAGACAGGGGTCGGTCGACACAATGAGCAGTTCTTC
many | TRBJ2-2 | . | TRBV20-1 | CSVGTTGELFF | TGCAGTGTCGGGACGACCGGGGAGCTGTTTTTT
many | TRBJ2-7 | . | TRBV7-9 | CASSSRGAVEQYF | TGTGCCAGCAGTTCACGGGGAGCCGTTGAGCAGTACTTC
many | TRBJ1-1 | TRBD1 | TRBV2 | CASSSGTGTLVTEAFF | TGTGCCAGCAGTAGTGGGACAGGGACCTTGGTCACTGAAGCTTTCTTT
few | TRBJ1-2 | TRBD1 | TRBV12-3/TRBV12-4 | CASSPTGTGVYGYTF | TGTGCCAGCAGTCCGACCGGGACAGGGGTCTATGGCTACACCTTC
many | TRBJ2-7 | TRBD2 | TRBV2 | CASRKGGGNYEQYF | TGTGCCAGTAGGAAAGGCGGGGGAAACTACGAGCAGTACTTC
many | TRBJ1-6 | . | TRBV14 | CASSQPQGNSPLHF | TGTGCCAGCAGCCAACCGCAGGGGAATTCACCCCTCCACTTT
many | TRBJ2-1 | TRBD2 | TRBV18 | CASSTTSGGAHEQFF | TGTGCCAGCTCAACTACTAGCGGGGGGGCCCATGAGCAGTTCTTC
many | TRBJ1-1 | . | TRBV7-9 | CASSPTMNTEAFF | TGTGCCAGCAGCCCTACTATGAACACTGAAGCTTTCTTT
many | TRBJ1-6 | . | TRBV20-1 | CSARIDSILSPLHF | TGCAGTGCTAGAATTGATAGTATTTTATCACCCCTCCACTTT
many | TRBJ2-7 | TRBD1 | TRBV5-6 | CASRPGTGADEQYF | TGTGCCAGCAGGCCCGGGACAGGGGCTGACGAGCAGTACTTC
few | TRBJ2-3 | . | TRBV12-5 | CASGSTNWYGTDTQYF | TGTGCTAGTGGTTCGACAAACTGGTATGGCACAGATACGCAGTATTTT